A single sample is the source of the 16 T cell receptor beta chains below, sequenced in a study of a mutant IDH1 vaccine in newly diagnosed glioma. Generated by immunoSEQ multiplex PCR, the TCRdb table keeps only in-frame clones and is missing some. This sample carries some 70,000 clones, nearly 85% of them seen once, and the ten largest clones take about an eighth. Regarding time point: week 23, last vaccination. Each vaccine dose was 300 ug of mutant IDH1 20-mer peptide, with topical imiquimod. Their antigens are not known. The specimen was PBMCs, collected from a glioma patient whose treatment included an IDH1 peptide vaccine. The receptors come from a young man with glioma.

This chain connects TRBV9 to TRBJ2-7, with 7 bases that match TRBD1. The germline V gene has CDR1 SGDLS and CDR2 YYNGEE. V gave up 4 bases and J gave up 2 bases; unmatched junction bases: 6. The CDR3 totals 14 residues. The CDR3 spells CASSPGQPTYEQYF. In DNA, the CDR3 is TGTGCCAGCAGCCCGGGACAGCCGACCTACGAGCAGTACTTC.

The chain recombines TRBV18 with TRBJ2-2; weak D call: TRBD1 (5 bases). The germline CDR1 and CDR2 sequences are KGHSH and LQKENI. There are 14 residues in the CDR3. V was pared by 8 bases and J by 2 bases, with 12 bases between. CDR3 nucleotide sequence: TGTGCCAGCCGTGGACAAGACAACACCGGGGAGCTGTTTTTT. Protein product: CASRGQDNTGELFF.

CDR3 in amino acids: CASSSGGLRNEQFF. The CDR3 DNA reads TGTGCCAGTAGTTCAGGGGGGCTGCGCAATGAGCAGTTCTTC. This rearrangement joins TRBV19 to TRBJ2-1; a possible D gene is TRBD1 (7 bases). This CDR3 comprises 14 residues. Looked up from germline, CDR1 is LNHDA and CDR2 is SQIVND (reference sequence). V lost 5 bases and J lost 6, with 14 bases in between.

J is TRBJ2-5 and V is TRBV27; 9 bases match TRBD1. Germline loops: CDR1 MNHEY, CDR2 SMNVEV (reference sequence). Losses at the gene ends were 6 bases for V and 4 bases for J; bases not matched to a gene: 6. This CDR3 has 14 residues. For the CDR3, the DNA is TGTGCCAGCAGCGCAGACAGGGGGGGAGAGACCCAGTACTTC. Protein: CASSADRGGETQYF.

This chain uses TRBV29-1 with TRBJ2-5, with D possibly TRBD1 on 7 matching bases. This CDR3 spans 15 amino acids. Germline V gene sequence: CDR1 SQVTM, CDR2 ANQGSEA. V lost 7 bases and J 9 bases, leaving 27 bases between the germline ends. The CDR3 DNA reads TGCAGCGCGGCTTCCAGGGGGGCCGCCTCGGGGGCCCAGTACTTC. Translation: CSAASRGAASGAQYF.

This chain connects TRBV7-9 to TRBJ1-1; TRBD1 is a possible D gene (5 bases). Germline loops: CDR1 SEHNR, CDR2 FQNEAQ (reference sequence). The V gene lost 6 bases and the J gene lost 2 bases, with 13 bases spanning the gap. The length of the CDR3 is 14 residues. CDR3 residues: CASRPGTVNTEAFF. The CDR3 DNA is TGTGCCAGCAGACCGGGGACGGTCAACACTGAAGCTTTCTTT.

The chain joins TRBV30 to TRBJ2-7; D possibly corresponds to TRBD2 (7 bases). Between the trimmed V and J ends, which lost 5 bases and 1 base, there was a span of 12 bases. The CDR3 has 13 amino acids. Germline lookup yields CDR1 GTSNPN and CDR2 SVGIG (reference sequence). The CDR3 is CAWARGGSYEQYF. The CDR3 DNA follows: TGTGCCTGGGCAAGGGGGGGATCCTACGAGCAGTACTTC.

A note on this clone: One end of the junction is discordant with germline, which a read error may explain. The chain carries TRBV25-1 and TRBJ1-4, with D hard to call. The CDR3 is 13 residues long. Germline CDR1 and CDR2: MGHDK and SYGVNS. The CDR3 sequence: CANSEFVQEKLFF. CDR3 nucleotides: TGTGCCAACAGTGAATTCGTCCAAGAAAAACTGTTTTTT.

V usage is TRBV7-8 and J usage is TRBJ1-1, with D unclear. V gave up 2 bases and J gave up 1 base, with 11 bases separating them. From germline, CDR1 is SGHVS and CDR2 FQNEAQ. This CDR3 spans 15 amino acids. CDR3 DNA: TGTGCCAGCAGCTTAAGCTCCCGACAGAACACTGAAGCTTTCTTT. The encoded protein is CASSLSSRQNTEAFF.

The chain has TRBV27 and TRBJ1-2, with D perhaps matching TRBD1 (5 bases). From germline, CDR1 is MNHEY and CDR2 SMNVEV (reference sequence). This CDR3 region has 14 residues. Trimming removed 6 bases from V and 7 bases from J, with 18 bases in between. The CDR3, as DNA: TGTGCCAGCAGCACGACAGCCCTAATGGGTGGCTACACCTTC. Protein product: CASSTTALMGGYTF.

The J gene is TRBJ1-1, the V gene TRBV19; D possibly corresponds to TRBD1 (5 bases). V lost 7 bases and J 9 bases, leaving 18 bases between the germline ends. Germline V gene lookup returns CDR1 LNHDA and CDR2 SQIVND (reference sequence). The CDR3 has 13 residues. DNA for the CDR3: TGTGCCAGTACCTATGGGGGGGGAAGTCAAGCTTTCTTT. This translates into CASTYGGGSQAFF.

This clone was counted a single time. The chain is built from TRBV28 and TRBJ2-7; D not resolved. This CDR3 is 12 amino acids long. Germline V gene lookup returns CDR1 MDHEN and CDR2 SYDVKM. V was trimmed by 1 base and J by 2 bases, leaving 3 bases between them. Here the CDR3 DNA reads TGTGCCAGCAGTTTATTGACCTACGAGCAGTACTTC. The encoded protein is CASSLLTYEQYF.

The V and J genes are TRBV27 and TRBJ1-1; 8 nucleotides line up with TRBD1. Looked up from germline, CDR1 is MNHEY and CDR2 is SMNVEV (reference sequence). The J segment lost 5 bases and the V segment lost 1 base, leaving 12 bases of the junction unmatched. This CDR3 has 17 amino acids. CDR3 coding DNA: TGTGCCAGCAGTTTATTGGGGGGGACAGGCCCTGGTACTGAAGCTTTCTTT. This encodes CASSLLGGTGPGTEAFF.

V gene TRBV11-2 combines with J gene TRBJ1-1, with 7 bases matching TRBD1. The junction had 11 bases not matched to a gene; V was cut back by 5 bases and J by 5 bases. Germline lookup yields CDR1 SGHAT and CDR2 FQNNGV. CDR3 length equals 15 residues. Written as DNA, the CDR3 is TGTGCCAGCAGCACCCGACAGGGCCCTCGGACTGAAGCTTTCTTT. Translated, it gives CASSTRQGPRTEAFF. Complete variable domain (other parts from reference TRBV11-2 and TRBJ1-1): EAGVAQSPRYKIIEKRQSVAFWCNPISGHATLYWYQQILGQGPKLLIQFQNNGVVDDSQLPKDRFSAERLKGVDSTLKIQPAKLEDSAVYLCASSTRQGPRTEAFFGQGTRLTVV.

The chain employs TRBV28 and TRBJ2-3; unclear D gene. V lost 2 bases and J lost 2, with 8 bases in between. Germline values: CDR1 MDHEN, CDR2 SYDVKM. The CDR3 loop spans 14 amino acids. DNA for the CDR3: TGTGCCAGCAGTTTAACCCCCCCCACAGATACGCAGTATTTT. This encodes CASSLTPPTDTQYF. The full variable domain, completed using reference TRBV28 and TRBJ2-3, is DVKVTQSSRYLVKRTGEKVFLECVQDMDHENMFWYRQDPGLGLRLIYFSYDVKMKEKGDIPEGYSVSREKKERFSLILESASTNQTSMYLCASSLTPPTDTQYFGPGTRLTVL.

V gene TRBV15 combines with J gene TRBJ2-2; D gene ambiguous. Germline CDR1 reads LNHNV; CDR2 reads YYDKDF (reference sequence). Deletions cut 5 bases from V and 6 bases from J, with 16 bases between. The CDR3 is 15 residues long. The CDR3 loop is CATSGLLETAGELFF. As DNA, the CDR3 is TGTGCCACCAGCGGGCTCCTTGAGACCGCCGGGGAGCTGTTTTTT.